This entry concerns a single T cell receptor beta chain. Its specific antigen is unknown. It has no much larger one-base neighbor in the sample; base qualities were not kept. The sample originates from a study of beta chain features in type 1 diabetes (dated by TCRdb to the late 2010s). Concerning the study at large: Mean age, gender distribution, total cell number and subset yield were not different between patients and healthy donors. Across all samples, 90 million to 130 million sorted cells were examined, and cell number per subset correlated strongly with RNA yield. The study compared TCRB repertoires of sorted circulating CD4+ T cell subsets between recently diagnosed type 1 diabetes patients and matched healthy donors. Regulatory and stem cell-like memory subsets were isolated from only 8 patients and about 8 healthy donors, whereas naive and central memory subsets came from all 30 or so donors. The full study reports these points: Type 1 diabetes patients showed a moderate but significant shortening of TCRB CDR3 length in all four CD4+ subsets. Shorter templates might have been favored by PCR, but patient and control samples were amplified and corrected together, so both groups would have been affected equally by any skew. Fewer insertions and more nucleotide deletions at VDJ recombination sites were observed in patients with type 1 diabetes, implying thymic rearrangement abnormalities. Naive, central memory and regulatory TCRB repertoires appeared to be more alike among patients than among healthy donors. Only small numbers of individuals were included in the HLA sub-analyses, which left unresolved whether HLA type had any influence on TCRB rearrangement. Because cDNA was sequenced instead of genomic DNA, highly expressing activated cells could be over-represented, though the groups showed no difference in activation or CD3 levels.

Each donor gave one peripheral blood draw, roughly 110 mL on average, collected into heparinised tubes. Naive, central memory, regulatory and stem cell-like memory CD4+ T cells were sorted on a BD FACSAria II using a panel including CD45RO, CCR7, CD25, CD127, CD95 and CD27. Purity was above 98% for every sorted population. PBMCs were separated immediately by Lymphoprep density gradient centrifugation and were stained directly, without being cultured. Samples were stained and sorted in pairs, with one healthy donor and one patient per experiment, so that batch effects were minimized. The entire isolated RNA was reverse transcribed using the High Capacity cDNA Reverse Transcription Kit, and thus expressed TCRB transcripts were sequenced. Deep immunoSEQ sequencing was performed on naive, central memory and regulatory T cell samples, with an average of approximately 4 million total reads per sample. After sorted cells were lysed in RLT buffer, RNA was extracted with DNase-treated RNeasy Micro or Mini kits, with the choice depending on cell number. Each cell subset was processed on its own to prevent cross-contamination, while patient and healthy donor samples were processed together. TCRB sequences were amplified from cDNA with the immunoSEQ multiplex PCR, producing 87-bp fragments spanning the CDR3 region. Amplicons were sequenced on the Illumina HiSeq platform. For the original study's pipeline: Synthetic template baselines were used to correct PCR bias computationally, reads within Hamming distance 2 were collapsed, and singletons that could not be merged were discarded. Reads were aligned against IMGT to assign V, D and J genes, CDR3 length and insertions or deletions at six rearrangement sites. Within each subset, clonotype counts were normalized to sorted cell number, after which true diversity and Gini coefficients were computed with the tcR R package. The overlap coefficient, calculated on TCRB nucleotide sequences, was used to quantify repertoire sharing. Out-of-frame TCRB sequences from naive cells were analyzed to stand in for the pre-selection repertoire. The clones in this table, taken by TCRdb from immuneACCESS, are in-frame only. Not every clone is retained; where verified, under half of the shortfall comes from an unresolved V gene, and the cause of the rest is unknown. V, J and clone size reflect that table, while D and trimming were determined from the DNA. Recorded for this sample are 600,000 to 700,000 clones; around an eighth of them occurred a single time. The top ten constitute approximately 0.02% of the sample.

Its CDR3 holds 16 amino acids, cysteine through phenylalanine. The kept DNA is CDR3 alone, 48 bases in frame from the first base. CDR1 SEHNR and CDR2 FQNEAQ were looked up in the germline V gene (reference sequence). A distance of 18 bases separates the germline ends of V and J, which lose 4 bases and 6 bases respectively. This TCR derives from a young man with type 1 diabetes. Rearrangement joined TRBV7-9 to TRBJ1-4; 6 matching bases give a weak D call of TRBD1. The sample was naive CD4+ T cells from blood. The cell subset or site label for this specimen denotes: true naive CD4+ T cells. DNA sequence: TGTGCCAGCAGCTCCGCGCGGGGCAAGGGGGATGAAAAACTGTTTTTT. It specifies CASSSARGKGDEKLFF.